Sequencing of this T cell receptor beta chain was carried out in a study of blood T cell repertoires in COVID-19. Some clones are missing from TCRdb's copy, which holds only in-frame ones; the method was immunoSEQ multiplex PCR. The table includes roughly 160,000 clones, roughly 86% detected once. Seattle enrolled patients during active infection and tracked them longitudinally. CDR3 length: 12 amino acids. V shed 7 bases and J shed 1 base, with 8 bases lying between them. Specimen: peripheral blood. The clonotype comes from a woman of 80 years or more with COVID-19, enrolled during active disease. The chain is built from TRBV12-3 or TRBV12-4 and TRBJ2-7, with D perhaps TRBD1 (5 bases). The CDR3 loop reads CASKYRSYEQYF. The DNA for the CDR3 is TGTGCCAGCAAATACAGGTCCTACGAGCAGTACTTC.